This T cell receptor (beta chain) was observed in a study of cytomegalovirus exposure and HLA in healthy donors. The CDR3 contains 18 residues. The V end lost 1 base, the J end lost 3 bases, and 21 bases lay between the germline ends. Germline loops: CDR1 SGHVS, CDR2 FQNEAQ. The count of this clone is one. PCR involved 60 Vbeta and 13 Jbeta primers. The data were produced by immunoSEQ multiplex PCR, yet TCRdb's version contains in-frame clones alone and is incomplete. The sample holds over 150,000 clones, around 90% seen once. Sequencing was done on a sample of PBMCs. The clonotype was recovered from a woman in her 30s in good health and CMV-seronegative. The chain is built from TRBV7-8 and TRBJ1-1; D is unresolved. In nucleotides, the CDR3 is TGTGCCAGCAGCTTAGTCCCCAGAACCCGTCCTGTGGACACTGAAGCTTTCTTT. Its translation is CASSLVPRTRPVDTEAFF.